The 28 T cell receptor beta chains below all came from one sample that was sequenced in a study of blood T cell repertoires in COVID-19. This table comes from immunoSEQ multiplex PCR, and its TCRdb copy is limited to in-frame clones, with some not included. The profile shows about 210,000 clones, around 89% of them singletons. The sequencing input was peripheral blood. These receptors came from a woman between 40 and 55 years old with acute or convalescent COVID-19.

V gene TRBV10-2 combines with J gene TRBJ1-5, with a weak D call TRBD1 (6 bases). V gave up 5 bases and J gave up 5 bases, with 10 bases separating them. The germline V gene has CDR1 WSHSY and CDR2 SAAADI. The CDR3 runs 13 residues. This chain's CDR3 is CASSTGSHQPQHF. CDR3 in DNA: TGCGCCAGCAGTACAGGGTCCCATCAGCCCCAGCATTTT.

The CDR3 here is CASSAKGQGGNQPQHF. Here the CDR3 DNA reads TGTGCCAGCAGTGCTAAGGGGCAGGGTGGCAATCAGCCCCAGCATTTT. The chain uses TRBV6-1 and TRBJ1-5; maybe TRBD1 (5 bases). CDR1 and CDR2 from the germline V gene are MNHNS and SASEGT. This CDR3 is built from 16 residues. The ends were cut back, 4 bases at V and 2 bases at J, with 15 bases in the middle.

This clone has a single count. The V and J genes are TRBV6-4 and TRBJ2-1; 11 bases are shared with TRBD2. V shed 6 bases, J shed 10 bases, and the junction held 5 bases outside the gene matches. The CDR3 sequence is 13 residues long. Looked up from germline, CDR1 is MRHNA and CDR2 is SNTAGT. The CDR3 DNA is TGTGCCAGCAGCCCGGGACTAGCGGAGGAGCAGTTCTTC. As protein: CASSPGLAEEQFF.

V usage is TRBV9 and J usage is TRBJ1-2; D unclear. CDR3 size: 13 residues. Germline values: CDR1 SGDLS, CDR2 YYNGEE. The V end was cut by 7 bases, the J end by 4 bases, with 14 bases between. CDR3 region: CASRQLGGYGYTF. DNA of the CDR3: TGTGCCAGCCGCCAGCTCGGCGGCTATGGCTACACCTTC.

The chain carries TRBV29-1 and TRBJ1-5; D is unclear. This CDR3 contains 13 residues. The ends were cut back, 4 bases at V and 3 bases at J, with 10 bases in the middle. In germline, CDR1 is SQVTM, CDR2 ANQGSEA. The CDR3 DNA is TGCAGCGTTGTGGAGCAAGTCAATCAGCCCCAGCATTTT. This codes for CSVVEQVNQPQHF.

The chain links TRBV25-1 to TRBJ2-5; D is uncertain. V was cut by 4 bases and J by 5 bases, with 5 bases left in between. The CDR3 loop spans 11 amino acids. Germline CDR1 MGHDK, CDR2 SYGVNS. The CDR3 DNA reads TGTGCCAGCAGTGGTCGGGAGACCCAGTACTTC. Translating it yields CASSGRETQYF.

A note on this clone: This same CDR3 is encoded by further DNA sequences in the sample. This chain joins TRBV19 and TRBJ1-1; 9 positions agree with TRBD1. This CDR3 contains 14 residues. Trimming removed 6 bases from V and 2 bases from J; junction bases left unmatched: 4. Looked up from germline, CDR1 is LNHDA and CDR2 is SQIVND (reference sequence). Written as DNA, the CDR3 is TGTGCCAGTAGCCCGGGACAGGGAAACACTGAAGCTTTCTTT. This encodes CASSPGQGNTEAFF. The complete variable domain, with remaining parts taken from reference TRBV19 and TRBJ1-1, reads DGGITQSPKYLFRKEGQNVTLSCEQNLNHDAMYWYRQDPGQGLRLIYYSQIVNDFQKGDIAEGYSVSREKKESFPLTVTSAQKNPTAFYLCASSPGQGNTEAFFGQGTRLTVV.

The chain joins TRBV24-1 to TRBJ2-7, with TRBD1 identical over 7 bases. This CDR3 contains 15 residues. J gave up 3 bases and V 3 bases, and 7 bases lay outside the gene matches. The germline V gene encodes CDR1 KGHDR and CDR2 SFDVKD. The CDR3 nucleotides read TGTGCCACCAGTGATGGCCGGGACAGCCTCTACGAGCAGTACGTC. Translation: CATSDGRDSLYEQYV.

The chain recombines TRBV16 with TRBJ2-5; 11 positions agree with TRBD1. This CDR3 region has 15 residues. Trimming removed 4 bases from V and 4 bases from J; junction bases left unmatched: 5. The germline CDR1 and CDR2 sequences are KGHSY and FQNENV. The CDR3 spells CASSPPGQGGETQYF. DNA of the CDR3: TGTGCCAGCAGCCCGCCGGGACAGGGGGGAGAGACCCAGTACTTC.

V usage is TRBV7-9 and J usage is TRBJ1-2; D is unresolved. Germline CDR1 is SEHNR and CDR2 is FQNEAQ (reference sequence). Trimming shortened V by 1 base and J by 8 bases, and 8 bases separated the two germline ends. The CDR3 covers 12 residues. CDR3 residues: CASSLGEQGYTF. The CDR3 bases are TGTGCCAGCAGCTTAGGCGAACAGGGCTACACCTTC.

The chain joins TRBV6-1 to TRBJ2-7; D gene unclear. The CDR3 is 14 residues long. Germline V gene lookup returns CDR1 MNHNS and CDR2 SASEGT. V was pared by 2 bases and J by 4 bases, with 12 bases between. Written as DNA, the CDR3 is TGTGCCAGCAGTGAATTTAGAGTAAGATACGAGCAGTACGTC. Protein product: CASSEFRVRYEQYV.

The chain employs TRBV2 and TRBJ1-3, with TRBD1 as a possible D gene (6 bases). CDR3 length: 15 amino acids. Germline loops: CDR1 SNHLY, CDR2 FYNNEI. The V end was cut by 6 bases, the J end by 6 bases, with 18 bases between. The CDR3 loop is CASRDLGAPENTIYF. CDR3 in DNA: TGTGCCAGCAGGGACTTGGGGGCGCCGGAAAACACCATATATTTT.

This clone was detected a few times. The chain couples TRBV29-1 to TRBJ1-5, with 8 bases fitting TRBD1. The CDR3 covers 15 residues. The J segment lost 3 bases and the V segment lost 4 bases, leaving 8 bases of the junction unmatched. CDR1 is SQVTM and CDR2 is ANQGSEA in the germline V gene. The chain's CDR3 is CSVAFGTGVNQPQHF. The CDR3 bases are TGCAGCGTTGCTTTCGGGACAGGCGTCAATCAGCCCCAGCATTTT.

This rearrangement joins TRBV7-9 to TRBJ1-2; a weak D match, TRBD1 (5 bases). Per germline, CDR1 SEHNR and CDR2 FQNEAQ (reference sequence). This CDR3 is 15 amino acids long. Between the trimmed V and J ends, which lost 4 bases and 2 bases, there was a span of 14 bases. The CDR3 protein is CASSYGGEQNYGYTF. In DNA, the CDR3 is TGTGCCAGCAGCTACGGGGGGGAACAGAACTATGGCTACACCTTC.

The gene calls are TRBV5-5 and TRBJ1-1; D possibly corresponds to TRBD1 (5 bases). The V gene lost 0 bases and the J gene lost 4 bases, with 10 bases spanning the gap. The CDR3 is made up of 14 amino acids. Per germline, CDR1 SGHKS and CDR2 YYEKEE (reference sequence). For the CDR3, the DNA is TGTGCCAGCAGCTTGGGCGACAGAAGCACTGAAGCTTTCTTT. Its translation is CASSLGDRSTEAFF.

The chain employs TRBV30 and TRBJ1-2; 9 bases are shared with TRBD1. Germline V gene lookup returns CDR1 GTSNPN and CDR2 SVGIG (reference sequence). Trimming cost V 4 bases and J 2 bases; bases outside gene matches: 8. There are 15 residues in the CDR3. In DNA, the CDR3 is TGTGCCTGGACCCGGGGACAGGGCCGGAACTATGGCTACACCTTC. Translating gives CAWTRGQGRNYGYTF.

The chain carries TRBV28 and TRBJ2-3; 12 bases are a match to TRBD2. The germline CDR1 and CDR2 sequences are MDHEN and SYDVKM. Unmatched junction bases numbered 9, after V lost 7 bases and J lost 4 bases. CDR3 length equals 16 residues. The DNA for the CDR3 is TGTGCCAGCACCGTAAGACTAGCGGGGGCCTCAGATACGCAGTATTTT. Protein product: CASTVRLAGASDTQYF.

This clone was seen repeatedly, ten times or more. The gene calls are TRBV14 and TRBJ2-4, with D tentatively TRBD1 (5 bases). The CDR3 length is 15 residues. The V gene lost 1 base and the J gene lost 10 bases, with 17 bases spanning the gap. CDR1 and CDR2 (germline): SGHDN, FVKESK. The CDR3 DNA reads TGTGCCAGCAGCCAAGGGCAGGGCCAGTTCGGGATTCAGTACTTC. Protein: CASSQGQGQFGIQYF.

J is TRBJ2-1 and V is TRBV7-2; 8 bases agree with TRBD2. J lost 2 bases, V lost 4 bases, and 10 bases had no gene match. Germline V gene data show CDR1 as SGHTA and CDR2 as FQGNSA. The CDR3 has 17 amino acids. The CDR3 loop reads CASSSWREVRAYNEQFF. CDR3 DNA: TGTGCCAGCAGCTCTTGGCGGGAGGTCCGTGCCTACAATGAGCAGTTCTTC. Combining the CDR3 with reference TRBV7-2 and TRBJ2-1 gives the whole variable domain GAGVSQSPSNKVTEKGKDVELRCDPISGHTALYWYRQSLGQGLEFLIYFQGNSAPDKSGLPSDRFSAERTGGSVSTLTIQRTQQEDSAVYLCASSSWREVRAYNEQFFGPGTRLTVL.

J is TRBJ2-5 and V is TRBV20-1, with TRBD1 matching over 7 bases. This CDR3 is 11 amino acids long. Trimming cost V 5 bases and J 12 bases; bases outside gene matches: 9. CDR1 and CDR2 from the germline V gene are DFQATT and SNEGSKA (reference sequence). CDR3 protein: CSAGRQGLKYF. CDR3 DNA: TGCAGTGCTGGGCGACAGGGCCTCAAGTACTTC.

The gene calls are TRBV10-2 and TRBJ2-7; the match to TRBD1 covers 7 bases. Germline trimming cut 6 bases from V and 6 bases from J; bases unmatched to any gene: 2. The germline gives CDR1 WSHSY, CDR2 SAAADI. The CDR3 runs 11 residues. The CDR3 here is CASRQGFEQYV. The CDR3 nucleotides read TGCGCCAGCAGACAGGGGTTCGAGCAGTACGTC.

The chain couples TRBV28 to TRBJ1-2; D might be TRBD1 (6 bases). Germline V lookup: CDR1 MDHEN, CDR2 SYDVKM. Trimming left V 6 bases short and J 5 bases short, with 22 bases between. CDR3 length equals 16 residues. In nucleotides, the CDR3 is TGTGCCAGCAGCTCCGAAAATACCGGGACATGGTATGGCTACACCTTC. It yields the protein CASSSENTGTWYGYTF.

Turning to this clone: The same CDR3 also results from other DNA sequences found in this sample. The chain combines TRBV10-3 with TRBJ1-3, with D possibly being TRBD1 (6 bases). The V end was cut by 4 bases, the J end by 1 base, with 8 bases between. Germline CDR1 and CDR2: ENHRY and SYGVKD. The CDR3 extends over 14 amino acids. This chain's CDR3 is CAISADSSGNTIYF. The CDR3, as DNA: TGTGCCATCAGTGCGGACAGTTCTGGAAACACCATATATTTT.

The V gene is TRBV5-1, the J gene TRBJ1-1; a possible D gene is TRBD1 (5 bases). Germline V gene sequence: CDR1 SGHRS, CDR2 YFSETQ. This CDR3 is 11 amino acids long. V lost 5 bases, J lost 6 bases, and 8 bases lay in between. The CDR3, as DNA: TGCGCCAGCAGTATGGGGCCTGAAGCTTTCTTT. Protein product: CASSMGPEAFF.

The V and J genes are TRBV6-1 and TRBJ2-7; 11 bases are a match to TRBD1. Germline CDR1 is MNHNS and CDR2 is SASEGT. Trimming cost V 0 bases and J 4 bases; bases outside gene matches: 5. The CDR3 totals 16 residues. In DNA, the CDR3 is TGTGCCAGCAGTGAAGCACCGGGACAGGGGGATTACGAGCAGTACGTC. This gives the protein CASSEAPGQGDYEQYV.

V is TRBV7-9 and J is TRBJ2-7; TRBD1 agrees at 11 bases. The germline gives CDR1 SEHNR, CDR2 FQNEAQ (reference sequence). The CDR3 covers 16 residues. V shed 4 bases, J shed 1 base, and the junction held 6 bases outside the gene matches. The CDR3 DNA reads TGTGCCAGCAGCTCCTCGGACAGGGGGCTTTCCTACGAGCAGTACGTC. Protein sequence: CASSSSDRGLSYEQYV.

The J gene is TRBJ2-1, the V gene TRBV5-1, with D possibly matching TRBD2 (7 bases). This CDR3 is built from 16 residues. Germline V gene sequence: CDR1 SGHRS, CDR2 YFSETQ. V was pared by 3 bases and J by 4 bases, with 17 bases between. In nucleotides, the CDR3 is TGCGCCAGCAGCTGGAGTACGGGGGGCAATTACAATGAGCAGTTCTTC. This codes for CASSWSTGGNYNEQFF.

The rearrangement joins TRBV5-1 to TRBJ2-5; D perhaps matches TRBD1 (6 bases). The CDR3 has 12 amino acids. Germline V CDR1 and CDR2: SGHRS, YFSETQ. V dropped 4 bases and J dropped 5 bases, with 9 bases sitting between them. The CDR3 loop is CASSGQLETQYF. The CDR3 nucleotides read TGCGCCAGCAGCGGACAGCTGGAGACCCAGTACTTC.